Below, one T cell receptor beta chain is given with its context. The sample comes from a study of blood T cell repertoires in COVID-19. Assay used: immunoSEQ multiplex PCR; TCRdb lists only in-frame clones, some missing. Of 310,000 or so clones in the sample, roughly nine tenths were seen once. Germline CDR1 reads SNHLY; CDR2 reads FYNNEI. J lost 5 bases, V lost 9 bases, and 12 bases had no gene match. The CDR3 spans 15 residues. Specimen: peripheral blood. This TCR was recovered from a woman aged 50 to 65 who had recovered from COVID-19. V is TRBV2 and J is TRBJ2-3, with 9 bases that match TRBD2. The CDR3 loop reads CARAEGASGKDTQYF. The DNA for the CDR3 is TGTGCCAGGGCTGAAGGGGCTAGCGGGAAAGATACGCAGTATTTT.